The 27 T cell receptor beta chains below were found in one sample sequenced in a study of CD8 T cells in Susac syndrome. An input of about 0.5 to 1 ug of RNA was subjected to reverse transcription using random hexamers. From the immunoSEQ multiplex PCR reads, TCRdb called clonotypes with MiXCR, one entry per CDR3 protein. The repertoire holds 150,000 or so distinct CDR3 sequences, 90% to 95% seen once, with around 0.14% in the top ten. The specimen was CD4+ T cells from PBMCs. Receptors were obtained from a human donor in good health.

The rearrangement uses TRBV4-2 and TRBJ1-2; D gene ambiguous. From germline, CDR1 is LGHNA and CDR2 YNFKEQ. The CDR3 extends over 15 amino acids. V dropped 1 base and J dropped 7 bases, with 16 bases sitting between them. In DNA, the CDR3 is TGTGCCAGCAGCCAAGGTACCCAGACGAGGGTTGGCTACACCTTC. Its translation is CASSQGTQTRVGYTF.

V usage is TRBV20-1 and J usage is TRBJ1-5, with D tentatively TRBD1 (5 bases). CDR1 is DFQATT and CDR2 is SNEGSKA in the germline V gene (reference sequence). Trimming took off 6 bases at V and 0 bases at J, with 18 bases between the two ends. The CDR3 is 16 residues long. The chain's CDR3 is CSAPASQGVSNQPQHF. The CDR3 DNA sequence: TGCAGTGCCCCAGCCTCGCAGGGCGTTAGCAATCAGCCCCAGCATTTT.

The CDR3 protein is CASTKRLADYEQYF. CDR3 nucleotides: TGTGCCAGCACCAAAAGACTAGCCGACTACGAGCAGTACTTC. This rearrangement joins TRBV4-2 to TRBJ2-7; the match to TRBD2 covers 7 bases. CDR1 and CDR2 (germline): LGHNA, YNFKEQ. The ends lost 7 bases at V and 3 bases at J; junction bases unmatched: 9. The CDR3 contains 14 residues.

The chain couples TRBV3-1 to TRBJ2-2; D call uncertain. V was cut by 5 bases and J by 4 bases, with 8 bases left in between. The germline V gene has CDR1 LGHDT and CDR2 YNNKEL (reference sequence). The CDR3 is made up of 13 amino acids. The CDR3 DNA reads as TGTGCCAGCAGCAGGTTCGGCACCGGGGAGCTGTTTTTT. This sequence encodes CASSRFGTGELFF.

The chain combines TRBV3-1 with TRBJ2-7; the D is unclear. Germline CDR1 reads LGHDT; CDR2 reads YNNKEL (reference sequence). The CDR3 has 12 amino acids. V was shortened by 0 bases and J by 5 bases, with 5 bases between the two germline ends. The CDR3 here is CASSQDGDEQYF. DNA of the CDR3: TGTGCCAGCAGCCAAGATGGGGACGAGCAGTACTTC.

The genes are TRBV29-1 and TRBJ1-2; 7 bases match TRBD1. Trimming took 7 bases from V and 4 from J; bases not matched to a gene: 9. Germline CDR1 reads SQVTM; CDR2 reads ANQGSEA. The CDR3 runs to 13 residues. The CDR3 is CSAEGARGYGYTF. The CDR3 bases are TGCAGCGCCGAGGGGGCGCGGGGCTATGGCTACACCTTC.

The chain joins TRBV14 to TRBJ2-3; unclear D gene. V lost 1 base and J 4 bases, leaving 12 bases between the germline ends. Germline V lookup: CDR1 SGHDN, CDR2 FVKESK. CDR3 length: 15 residues. Here the CDR3 DNA reads TGTGCCAGCAGCCAAGGTCTGAATCGAGCAGATACGCAGTATTTT. Amino acid sequence: CASSQGLNRADTQYF.

The chain couples TRBV20-1 to TRBJ2-7; no definite D call. Germline assignment: CDR1 DFQATT and CDR2 SNEGSKA (reference sequence). CDR3 length: 13 residues. V lost 2 bases, J lost 3 bases, and 11 bases lay in between. CDR3 nucleotides: TGCAGTGCTAGATCGCAACAAAGCTACGAGCAGTACTTC. It encodes CSARSQQSYEQYF.

The chain joins TRBV29-1 to TRBJ1-2; 11 positions match TRBD1. Germline assignment: CDR1 SQVTM and CDR2 ANQGSEA. V shed 7 bases, J shed 2 bases, and the junction held 12 bases outside the gene matches. The CDR3 totals 16 residues. Here the CDR3 reads CSAGRGQGEGNYGYTF. The CDR3 bases are TGCAGCGCCGGTAGGGGACAGGGGGAGGGAAACTATGGCTACACCTTC.

The rearrangement links TRBV4-2 to TRBJ2-1; the D is unclear. The CDR3 length is 14 residues. The germline V and J ends were trimmed by 1 base and 15 bases, with 19 bases remaining between them. CDR1 is LGHNA, CDR2 YNFKEQ, per germline. CDR3 DNA sequence: TGTGCCAGCAGCCAAGGTCGGTCCGATCAACGGCGGTTCTTC. Amino acids: CASSQGRSDQRRFF.

This clonotype is a singleton in its sample. The chain is built from TRBV20-1 and TRBJ1-6; perhaps TRBD1 as D (6 bases). CDR1 and CDR2 from the germline V gene are DFQATT and SNEGSKA (reference sequence). The CDR3 sequence is 15 residues long. V shed 1 base and J shed 9 bases, with 16 bases lying between them. CDR3 sequence reads: CSARASRTAPSPLHF. The CDR3 DNA follows: TGCAGTGCTAGAGCATCCCGGACAGCTCCTTCACCCCTCCACTTT.

J is TRBJ1-1 and V is TRBV18; D gene uncertain. Deletions cut 1 base from V and 2 bases from J, with 5 bases between. The CDR3 runs 13 residues. Germline V lookup: CDR1 KGHSH, CDR2 LQKENI. As DNA, the CDR3 is TGTGCCAGCTCACCACAAAAAAACACTGAAGCTTTCTTT. Translation: CASSPQKNTEAFF. The full variable domain, with the rest looked up from reference TRBV18 and TRBJ1-1, is NAGVMQNPRHLVRRRGQEARLRCSPMKGHSHVYWYRQLPEEGLKFMVYLQKENIIDESGMPKERFSAEFPKEGPSILRIQQVVRGDSAAYFCASSPQKNTEAFFGQGTRLTVV.

V is TRBV6-2 or TRBV6-3 and J is TRBJ2-3; the D gene is possibly TRBD2 (7 bases). The CDR3 consists of 14 residues. Germline assignment: CDR1 MNHEY and CDR2 SVGEGT. V dropped 7 bases and J dropped 2 bases, with 13 bases sitting between them. The CDR3 coding sequence is TGTGCCAGCACAACCCGGGGGGCCACAGATACGCAGTATTTT. Residues: CASTTRGATDTQYF.

This rearrangement joins TRBV2 to TRBJ2-3; D is unresolved. The CDR3 runs 13 residues. Germline V lookup: CDR1 SNHLY, CDR2 FYNNEI. The V gene lost 4 bases and the J gene lost 2 bases, with 7 bases spanning the gap. CDR3 region: CASSVQTTDTQYF. In DNA, the CDR3 is TGTGCCAGCAGTGTACAGACCACAGATACGCAGTATTTT.

The chain links TRBV7-9 to TRBJ2-7; D might be TRBD2 (6 bases). From germline, CDR1 is SEHNR and CDR2 FQNEAQ (reference sequence). This CDR3 has 15 amino acids. The V end was cut by 5 bases, the J end by 7 bases, with 21 bases between. DNA for the CDR3: TGTGCCAGCAGCCGTGGGGACTCCGGGCCTCGGGAGCAGTACTTC. Translation: CASSRGDSGPREQYF.

V gene TRBV19 combines with J gene TRBJ2-5, with 7 bases identical to TRBD1. The CDR3 runs to 16 residues. Unmatched junction bases numbered 15, after V lost 6 bases and J lost 5 bases. From germline, CDR1 is LNHDA and CDR2 SQIVND (reference sequence). The CDR3: CASSEIPGQNSETQYF. CDR3 sequence (DNA): TGTGCCAGTAGCGAAATTCCGGGACAGAACTCGGAGACCCAGTACTTC.

The V gene is TRBV20-1, the J gene TRBJ2-3; D gene ambiguous. Germline V lookup: CDR1 DFQATT, CDR2 SNEGSKA (reference sequence). This CDR3 comprises 14 residues. The germline V and J ends were trimmed by 5 bases and 4 bases, with 16 bases remaining between them. The DNA of the CDR3 is TGCAGTGCTGGTCCCTCGATTGGGCCAGATACGCAGTATTTT. It specifies CSAGPSIGPDTQYF.

This chain uses TRBV12-3 or TRBV12-4 with TRBJ1-5; 7 bases map to TRBD1. There are 15 residues in the CDR3. V was pared by 4 bases and J by 6 bases, with 9 bases of the junction left unmatched. The CDR3 is CASSSGTENRQPQHF. In nucleotides, the CDR3 is TGTGCCAGCAGTTCCGGGACAGAGAATCGTCAGCCCCAGCATTTT.

The rearrangement joins TRBV30 to TRBJ2-3, with D possibly being TRBD2 (7 bases). V lost 1 base to trimming and J lost 6 bases, with 8 bases between them. Germline CDR1 reads GTSNPN; CDR2 reads SVGIG (reference sequence). CDR3 length: 12 residues. This CDR3 is CAWSGGGDTQYF. The DNA for the CDR3 is TGTGCCTGGAGTGGGGGGGGCGATACGCAGTATTTT.

The rearrangement links TRBV19 to TRBJ2-7, with D unresolved. CDR1 LNHDA and CDR2 SQIVND come from the germline V gene (reference sequence). Trimming left V 4 bases short and J 4 bases short, with 11 bases between. The length of the CDR3 is 13 residues. The CDR3 DNA sequence: TGTGCCAGTAGTAACCAGGCCGGATACGAGCAGTACTTC. Translation: CASSNQAGYEQYF.

J is TRBJ2-3 and V is TRBV29-1, with D perhaps matching TRBD2 (6 bases). The V gene lost 4 bases and the J gene lost 0 bases, with 11 bases spanning the gap. Germline CDR1 and CDR2: SQVTM and ANQGSEA. CDR3 length: 14 amino acids. CDR3 in amino acids: CSVGGAGSTDTQYF. The CDR3 nucleotides read TGCAGCGTTGGCGGGGCAGGGAGCACAGATACGCAGTATTTT.

There are a few counts of this clonotype. The CDR3 here is CASSGTGSYEQYF. The DNA of the CDR3 is TGTGCCAGCAGTGGGACGGGCTCCTACGAGCAGTACTTC. V usage is TRBV28 and J usage is TRBJ2-7; D possibly uses TRBD1 or TRBD2 (5 bases each). The V gene's germline CDR1 is MDHEN and CDR2 SYDVKM. This CDR3 contains 13 residues. V dropped 5 bases and J dropped 0 bases, with 8 bases sitting between them.

V and J are TRBV20-1 and TRBJ2-3; D may be TRBD1 (5 bases). Trimming cost V 2 bases and J 8 bases, with 17 bases left between them. The germline gives CDR1 DFQATT, CDR2 SNEGSKA (reference sequence). This CDR3 contains 14 residues. CDR3 protein: CSARRQDNIGTQYF. For the CDR3, the DNA is TGCAGTGCTAGAAGGCAGGACAACATCGGTACGCAGTATTTT.

CDR3 in DNA: TGTGCCAGCACCTACAAGGGGCAGCGATTCAATCAGCCCCAGCATTTT. Its protein product is CASTYKGQRFNQPQHF. J is TRBJ1-5 and V is TRBV28; maybe TRBD1 (5 bases). CDR1 MDHEN and CDR2 SYDVKM come from the germline V gene. CDR3 length: 16 amino acids. V lost 7 bases and J lost 3, with 19 bases in between.

The chain uses TRBV29-1 and TRBJ2-7; D is perhaps TRBD2 (7 bases). This CDR3 region has 16 residues. Trimming removed 0 bases at V and 0 bases at J, with 15 bases between. Germline assignment: CDR1 SQVTM and CDR2 ANQGSEA. The CDR3 loop is CSVEDVGGASSYEQYF. DNA of the CDR3: TGCAGCGTTGAAGATGTTGGGGGGGCTAGCTCCTACGAGCAGTACTTC.

The chain uses TRBV6-2 or TRBV6-3 and TRBJ2-1, with D possibly TRBD2 on 7 matching bases. V lost 5 bases, J lost 5 bases, and 19 bases lay in between. The CDR3 is 16 amino acids. Germline-derived CDR1 and CDR2 are MNHEY and SVGEGT. The CDR3 protein is CASSHPDAGANNEQFF. Here the CDR3 DNA reads TGTGCCAGCAGTCACCCTGACGCGGGGGCAAACAATGAGCAGTTCTTC.

The chain carries TRBV12-3 or TRBV12-4 and TRBJ1-1, with TRBD1 identical over 7 bases. CDR3 length equals 14 residues. V trimming: 5 bases; J trimming: 4 bases; junction bases outside the gene matches: 7. This chain's CDR3 is CASSEQGPRTEAFF. CDR3 DNA: TGTGCCAGCAGTGAACAGGGGCCGCGCACTGAAGCTTTCTTT.